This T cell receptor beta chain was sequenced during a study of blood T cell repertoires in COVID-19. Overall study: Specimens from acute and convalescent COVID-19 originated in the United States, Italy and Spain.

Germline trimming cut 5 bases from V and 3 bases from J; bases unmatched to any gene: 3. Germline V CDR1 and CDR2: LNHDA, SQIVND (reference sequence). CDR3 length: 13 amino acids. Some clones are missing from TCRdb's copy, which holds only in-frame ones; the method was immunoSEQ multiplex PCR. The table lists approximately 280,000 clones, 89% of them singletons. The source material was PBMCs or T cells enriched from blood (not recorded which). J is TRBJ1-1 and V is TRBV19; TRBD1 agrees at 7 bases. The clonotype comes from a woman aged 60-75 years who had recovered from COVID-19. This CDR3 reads CASSLQGDTEAFF. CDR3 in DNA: TGTGCCAGTAGTTTGCAGGGGGACACTGAAGCTTTCTTT.